The 16 T cell receptor beta chains below all came from one sample that was sequenced in a study of tumor and adjacent non-tumor tissue in lung cancer. RNA was extracted from bulk tissue without any cell sorting. The library came from three nested PCR rounds adapted from ARM-PCR protocols. Using its own MiXCR run on the multiplex PCR reads, TCRdb lists one record per CDR3 protein. The sample records about 75,000 distinct CDR3 sequences, roughly 73% being singletons. Specimen: lung tumor tissue. The receptors were sampled from a woman between 45 and 60 years old with non-small cell lung cancer.

In this sample, this clonotype turned up once. Since no conserved phenylalanine or tryptophan closes the CDR3, a read error is the likely cause. This sequence joins TRBV11-2 and TRBJ2-7, with D possibly matching TRBD2 (5 bases). Germline V gene lookup returns CDR1 SGHAT and CDR2 FQNNGV. This CDR3 comprises 14 residues. DNA of the CDR3: TGTGCCAACAGCTTAGTTAGGGAGAGCTACGAGCAGTACCTC. The encoded protein is CANSLVRESYEQYL.

This chain connects TRBV29-1 to TRBJ1-2; TRBD1 matches 10 bases. The CDR3 totals 13 residues. After removal of 6 bases from V and 5 bases from J, the junction contained 6 bases not matched to a gene. The germline gives CDR1 SQVTM, CDR2 ANQGSEA. The CDR3 loop is CSVTGGAHYGYTF. In nucleotides, the CDR3 is TGCAGCGTGACAGGGGGCGCGCATTATGGCTACACCTTC.

Remarks on this clonotype: An end of the junction does not agree with germline; a read error may underlie this. The V gene is TRBV28, the J gene TRBJ1-1; unclear D gene. The CDR3 totals 12 residues. Looked up from germline, CDR1 is MDHEN and CDR2 is SYDVKM. This CDR3 reads CTSSSQITEAFF. The CDR3 nucleotides are TGTACCAGCAGTTCCCAGATCACTGAAGCTTTCTTT.

This clonotype was seen many times. J is TRBJ1-1 and V is TRBV12-3 or TRBV12-4; the match to TRBD1 covers 10 bases. J lost 10 bases, V lost 9 bases, and 14 bases had no gene match. This CDR3 comprises 14 residues. CDR3 sequence reads: CASIPPGQGLRAFF. CDR3 nucleotide sequence: TGTGCCAGTATTCCCCCGGGACAGGGGTTGAGAGCTTTCTTT.

This clonotype was seen only once. J is TRBJ2-3 and V is TRBV6-1; weak D call: TRBD2 (6 bases). Germline CDR1 is MNHNS and CDR2 is SASEGT. Trimming took off 4 bases at V and 6 bases at J, with 20 bases between the two ends. The CDR3 spans 16 residues. CDR3 sequence reads: CASSGTLAGGRDTQYF. The CDR3 DNA is TGTGCCAGCAGTGGGACCTTAGCAGGAGGGCGTGATACGCAGTATTTT.

This clonotype was recorded only once. The junction departs from the called germline gene at one end, perhaps through a read error. The rearrangement links TRBV11-2 to TRBJ1-5; D not certain. Germline V gene sequence: CDR1 SGHAT, CDR2 FQNNGV. This CDR3 comprises 15 residues. The CDR3: CDSSFDELSNRPQHF. CDR3 DNA sequence: TGTGACAGCAGCTTTGATGAATTGAGCAATCGGCCCCAGCATTTT.

The rearrangement joins TRBV5-6 to TRBJ2-6, with unresolved D. The V end was cut by 9 bases, the J end by 1 base, with 17 bases between. Germline V gene lookup returns CDR1 SGHDT and CDR2 YYEEEE. CDR3 size: 16 residues. The CDR3 region is CAINLWWRSGANVLTF. The DNA for the CDR3 is TGTGCCATCAACTTGTGGTGGCGGTCTGGGGCCAACGTCCTGACTTTC. Full variable domain (outside the CDR3, taken from reference TRBV5-6 and TRBJ2-6): DAGVTQSPTHLIKTRGQQVTLRCSPKSGHDTVSWYQQALGQGPQFIFQYYEEEERQRGNFPDRFSGHQFPNYSSELNVNALLLGDSALYLCAINLWWRSGANVLTFGAGSRLTVL.

This clonotype occurred a few times. One end of the junction does not line up with germline, which may come from a read error. This rearrangement joins TRBV7-9 to TRBJ1-3; D perhaps matches TRBD1 (5 bases). The CDR3 spans 15 residues. CDR1 is SEHNR and CDR2 is FQNEAQ in the germline V gene (reference sequence). CDR3 DNA: TGTGCCAGCAGCTTCCAGGGTCGCTCTGGAAACACCATATTCTTT. Protein sequence: CASSFQGRSGNTIFF.

In regard to this clonotype: The CDR3 does not end in the conserved phenylalanine or tryptophan, so this is likely a read error. Because the CDR3's place on the DNA is in doubt, the DNA is left out and the CDR3 is given as listed by TCRdb. The rearrangement uses TRBV29-1 and TRBJ2-7; TRBD1, the table's D call, lacks a check against the DNA. The CDR3 is 14 amino acids long, termini counted. The germline V gene encodes CDR1 SQVTM and CDR2 ANQGSEA. The chain's CDR3 is CSVGNWQGFNEQYL.

CDR3 residues: CATRGTYAADEQFF. DNA for the CDR3: TGTGCTACTAGAGGGACATACGCTGCTGATGAGCAGTTCTTC. This chain links TRBV24-1 with TRBJ2-1, with D possibly TRBD1 on 6 matching bases. The CDR3 has 14 amino acids. CDR1 and CDR2 from the germline V gene are KGHDR and SFDVKD.

Worth noting for this clonotype: One junction end does not reproduce the germline sequence, and a read error may be involved. The chain uses TRBV7-7 and TRBJ2-1; tentative D call: TRBD2 (6 bases). This CDR3 has 13 amino acids. The germline gives CDR1 SSHAT, CDR2 FNYEAQ (reference sequence). DNA for the CDR3: TGTGCTAGCAGCTCTAGCCCGGGGGATGTGCAGTTCTTC. This sequence encodes CASSSSPGDVQFF.

Many counts were recorded for this clonotype. The V gene is TRBV24-1, the J gene TRBJ1-5; 7 bases line up with TRBD1. This CDR3 is 14 amino acids long. CDR1 is KGHDR, CDR2 SFDVKD, per germline. V was pared by 2 bases and J by 10 bases, with 7 bases of the junction left unmatched. The CDR3 loop is CATSDSGQALPQHF. For the CDR3, the DNA is TGTGCCACCAGTGATTCCGGACAGGCATTACCCCAGCATTTT.

A word on this clonotype: The CDR3 ends on some other residue instead of the conserved phenylalanine or tryptophan, so this is likely a read error. The chain joins TRBV4-1 to TRBJ2-7; 7 nucleotides align to TRBD2. The length of the CDR3 is 14 residues. CDR1 and CDR2 from the germline V gene are MGHRA and YSYEKL. CDR3 nucleotide sequence: TGCGCCAGCCGCCAAGACCGGGGGGACTACGAGCAGTACTCC. The encoded protein is CASRQDRGDYEQYS.

This clonotype was seen many times. The chain carries TRBV10-1 and TRBJ1-5; a weak D match, TRBD1 (5 bases). This CDR3 is built from 16 residues. Germline V lookup: CDR1 WNHNN, CDR2 SYGVQD (reference sequence). The germline V and J ends were trimmed by 3 bases and 0 bases, with 12 bases remaining between them. CDR3 DNA: TGCGCCAGCAGTGAAAGGAGAGGGGCTAGCAATCAGCCCCAGCATTTT. It codes for CASSERRGASNQPQHF.

To note about this clonotype: No conserved phenylalanine or tryptophan ends this CDR3, so it is likely a read error. The chain combines TRBV28 with TRBJ1-1; D might be TRBD1 (5 bases). The CDR3 extends over 15 amino acids. V was trimmed by 8 bases and J by 10 bases, leaving 26 bases between them. CDR1 is MDHEN and CDR2 is SYDVKM in the germline V gene. CDR3: CASLTQWGGAVGAFL. DNA of the CDR3: TGTGCCAGCCTCACTCAATGGGGGGGAGCGGTTGGAGCTTTCCTT.

To note about this clonotype: Sequence at one end of the junction differs from germline and may be a read error. The chain joins TRBV11-2 to TRBJ1-2; D might be TRBD1 (5 bases). The CDR3 is 13 residues long. The germline CDR1 and CDR2 sequences are SGHAT and FQNNGV. Here the CDR3 DNA reads TGTGCCAGCAGCCTCAGGGTGGGGAACGACTACATGTTC. Amino acid sequence: CASSLRVGNDYMF.